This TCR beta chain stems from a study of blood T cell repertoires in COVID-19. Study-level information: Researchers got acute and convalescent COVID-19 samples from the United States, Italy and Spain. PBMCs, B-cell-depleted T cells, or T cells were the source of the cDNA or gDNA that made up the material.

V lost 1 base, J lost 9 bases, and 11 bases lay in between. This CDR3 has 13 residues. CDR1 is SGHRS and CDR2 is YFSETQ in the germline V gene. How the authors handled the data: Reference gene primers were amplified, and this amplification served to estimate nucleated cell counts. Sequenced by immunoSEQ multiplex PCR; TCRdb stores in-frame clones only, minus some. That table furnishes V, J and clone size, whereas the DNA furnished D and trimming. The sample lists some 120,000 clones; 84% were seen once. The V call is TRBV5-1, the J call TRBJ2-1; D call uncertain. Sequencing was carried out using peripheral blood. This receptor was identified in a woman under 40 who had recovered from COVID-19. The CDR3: CASSLLGFPEQFF. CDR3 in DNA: TGCGCCAGCAGCTTGCTAGGATTCCCTGAGCAGTTCTTC.